The sequence of this TCR beta chain was determined in a study of T-cell reconstitution after alpha-beta-depleted transplantation in children. Preparation of the TCRbeta library was carried out with unique molecular identifiers. One entry per CDR3 protein results from TCRdb running MiXCR on the PCR reads. This repertoire shows approximately 9,000 distinct CDR3 sequences, roughly a sixth found once; its top ten account for around nine tenths. Findings and limits, study-wide: Several hundred expanded graft clones reportedly gave rise to the alpha-beta T cells present about two months after transplant. Counts and diversity of T cells one year after transplant came mostly from newly produced T cells.

This clonotype was seen ten or more times. Its target is not known. The source is a girl under three years old who had a stem cell transplant for combined immunodeficiency, so the T cells may come from the graft donor. The specimen comprised PBMCs, mostly from graft donor cells, sampled 60 days after TCRalphabeta/CD19-depleted stem cell transplant.

The DNA of the CDR3 is TGCAGCGTTCCAGTAGCGGGGGGGCATAGACGAGAGACCCAGTACTTC. This encodes CSVPVAGGHRRETQYF. V and J are TRBV29-1 and TRBJ2-5, with TRBD2 matching over 11 bases. The CDR3 consists of 16 residues. V was pared by 5 bases and J by 4 bases, with 12 bases of the junction left unmatched. Germline V CDR1 and CDR2: SQVTM, ANQGSEA.